This entry lists 10 T cell receptor beta chains sequenced from one sample in a study of CD8 T cells in Susac syndrome. Random hexamers were used to reverse transcribe the RNA input (about 0.5 to 1 ug). MiXCR, applied by TCRdb to the immunoSEQ multiplex PCR reads, yields one record per CDR3 protein. The data show tens of thousands of distinct CDR3 sequences, just under 95% seen once. The source material was CD8+ T cells from PBMCs. Receptors were obtained from a human donor in good health.

This sequence joins TRBV9 and TRBJ2-7; tentatively, D is TRBD2 (6 bases). Germline V gene sequence: CDR1 SGDLS, CDR2 YYNGEE. CDR3 length: 16 residues. V lost 0 bases and J 1 base, leaving 14 bases between the germline ends. CDR3 protein: CASSVAVGEASYEQYF. The CDR3 DNA reads as TGTGCCAGCAGCGTAGCCGTGGGGGAGGCTTCCTACGAGCAGTACTTC.

V gene TRBV20-1 combines with J gene TRBJ2-3; 11 positions agree with TRBD2. After removal of 0 bases from V and 3 bases from J, the junction contained 11 bases not matched to a gene. Looked up from germline, CDR1 is DFQATT and CDR2 is SNEGSKA (reference sequence). The CDR3 runs 18 residues. CDR3 DNA sequence: TGCAGTGCTAGAGATGTAGCGGGAGGGACGTACGGTACAGATACGCAGTATTTT. Protein product: CSARDVAGGTYGTDTQYF.

In DNA form, the CDR3 reads TGCGCCAGCAGCCACTTACTAGGGGGCCCAGAGACCCAGTACTTC. Translating it yields CASSHLLGGPETQYF. The chain employs TRBV4-1 and TRBJ2-5; 7 nucleotides agree with TRBD1. V lost 3 bases and J lost 4; bases outside the gene matches: 8. The CDR3 spans 15 residues. In germline, CDR1 is MGHRA, CDR2 YSYEKL.

The gene calls are TRBV20-1 and TRBJ2-7; D may match TRBD1 or TRBD2 (6 bases each). Germline V gene sequence: CDR1 DFQATT, CDR2 SNEGSKA (reference sequence). The CDR3 length is 16 residues. The germline V and J ends were trimmed by 1 base and 3 bases, with 19 bases remaining between them. The CDR3 nucleotides read TGCAGTGCTAGAGGGGAGGTTAGGGACATCCTCTACGAGCAGTACTTC. It encodes CSARGEVRDILYEQYF.

The V gene is TRBV25-1, the J gene TRBJ2-1, with 8 bases identical to TRBD2. V shed 2 bases, J shed 4 bases, and the junction held 7 bases outside the gene matches. The CDR3 covers 16 residues. Germline V CDR1 and CDR2: MGHDK, SYGVNS. In DNA, the CDR3 is TGTGCCAGCAGTGAAGAGACCGGGACTAGATACAATGAGCAGTTCTTC. It translates to CASSEETGTRYNEQFF.

The V and J genes are TRBV20-1 and TRBJ2-7; TRBD1 is a possible D gene (5 bases). Germline values: CDR1 DFQATT, CDR2 SNEGSKA (reference sequence). CDR3 size: 13 residues. The chain's CDR3 is CTAGRAHVREQYF. The CDR3 DNA sequence: TGCACCGCCGGCAGGGCGCATGTTAGGGAGCAGTACTTC.

This clonotype was recorded once. The chain recombines TRBV25-1 with TRBJ1-2, with unresolved D. The CDR3 totals 11 residues. V lost 8 bases, J lost 5 bases, and 9 bases lay in between. The germline CDR1 and CDR2 sequences are MGHDK and SYGVNS. The CDR3 spells CASYDGYGYTF. CDR3 sequence (DNA): TGTGCCAGCTACGACGGGTATGGCTACACCTTC.

The chain employs TRBV12-3 or TRBV12-4 and TRBJ2-1, with TRBD1 identical over 7 bases. V gave up 5 bases and J gave up 14 bases; unmatched junction bases: 6. This CDR3 comprises 11 residues. CDR3 loop: CASSVGTDKFF. Written as DNA, the CDR3 is TGTGCCAGCAGTGTCGGGACAGATAAGTTCTTC.

The chain uses TRBV6-2 or TRBV6-3 and TRBJ2-1, with 7 bases identical to TRBD2. V lost 5 bases and J lost 6; bases outside the gene matches: 7. Germline loops: CDR1 MNHEY, CDR2 SVGEGT. The CDR3 length is 14 residues. As DNA, the CDR3 is TGTGCCAGCAGTGGGCCAGCGGGGTTCAATGAGCAGTTCTTC. Translated: CASSGPAGFNEQFF.

The V call is TRBV28, the J call TRBJ2-7; D is possibly TRBD1 or TRBD2 (5 bases each). Germline V gene sequence: CDR1 MDHEN, CDR2 SYDVKM. V lost 7 bases, J lost 1 base, and 17 bases lay in between. CDR3 length: 15 amino acids. The CDR3 DNA follows: TGTGCCAGCAACGCGCATGGGGACGGATCCTACGAGCAGTACGTC. This translates into CASNAHGDGSYEQYV.